Listed below are T cell receptor beta chains from one sample, sequenced in a study of shared clonotypes between healthy human individuals. TCRdb's table, derived via immunoSEQ multiplex PCR, lists solely in-frame clones and lacks some. Of around 99,000 clones listed, almost 70% were seen once; the top ten hold 50%. Sequencing used memory CD8+ T cells sorted from blood. The origin of the receptors is a man aged 25 to 40 in good health. The CDR3 runs from the conserved cysteine through the conserved F or W. D genes are given only for firm matches. Rows give clone size only sometimes, using once, few, many, or a class for an expanded clone.

V	size	D	J	CDR3	DNA
TRBV28	once	.	TRBJ2-3	CASSLLGERPDTQYF	TGTGCCAGCAGTTTATTGGGGGAGAGGCCAGATACGCAGTATTTT
TRBV7-6	many	.	TRBJ1-4	CASRNINEKLFF	TGTGCCAGCAGGAACATCAATGAAAAACTGTTTTTT
TRBV28	.	.	TRBJ2-7	CASSSYGGQDSYEQYF	TGTGCCAGCAGTTCGTACGGTGGGCAGGACTCCTACGAGCAGTACTTC
TRBV7-8	.	.	TRBJ1-2	CASSSKLRKYGYTF	TGTGCCAGCAGTTCTAAGCTTCGAAAATATGGCTACACCTTC
TRBV13	many	.	TRBJ1-2	CASSPWGANYGYTF	TGTGCCAGCAGCCCCTGGGGAGCTAACTATGGCTACACCTTC
TRBV9	.	.	TRBJ1-5	CASSVGGSNQPQHF	TGTGCCAGCAGCGTAGGTGGCAGCAATCAGCCCCAGCATTTT
TRBV29-1	.	TRBD1	TRBJ2-1	CSVTGDSYNEQFF	TGCAGCGTTACAGGGGATTCCTACAATGAGCAGTTCTTC
TRBV4-1	.	.	TRBJ1-2	CASSSLGREERGYTF	TGCGCCAGCAGCTCCTTAGGAAGGGAAGAGCGGGGCTACACCTTC
TRBV4-1	.	.	TRBJ2-5	CASSQGAQGLETQYF	TGCGCCAGCAGCCAAGGGGCCCAGGGGTTAGAGACCCAGTACTTC
TRBV5-4	.	.	TRBJ2-1	CASSSDATTYNEQFF	TGTGCCAGCAGCAGTGACGCTACGACCTACAATGAGCAGTTCTTC
TRBV10-3	many	.	TRBJ2-1	CAISGTGEEQFF	TGTGCCATCAGTGGAACAGGTGAGGAGCAGTTCTTC
TRBV10-3	few	.	TRBJ2-1	CAISESSQGPEQFF	TGTGCCATCAGTGAGTCTAGCCAAGGGCCGGAGCAGTTCTTC
TRBV15	.	.	TRBJ1-2	CATSADVGQPSRGYTF	TGTGCCACCAGCGCAGATGTCGGACAGCCCTCTCGGGGCTACACCTTC
TRBV4-1	.	.	TRBJ1-3	CASSPDRGFGNTIYF	TGCGCCAGCAGCCCAGATAGGGGCTTTGGAAACACCATATATTTT
TRBV28	.	.	TRBJ2-7	CASSPRRQGPYSYEQYF	TGTGCCAGCAGTCCCCGACGTCAGGGCCCCTACTCCTACGAGCAGTACTTC
TRBV7-6	.	.	TRBJ1-2	CASSFNCSRKTYGYTF	TGTGCCAGCAGCTTTAACTGTTCTCGAAAGACCTATGGCTACACCTTC
TRBV5-6	.	.	TRBJ1-5	CASSLGETRHSNQPQHF	TGTGCCAGCAGCTTGGGGGAGACACGACATAGCAATCAGCCCCAGCATTTT
TRBV7-8	.	.	TRBJ2-1	CASTTTSLGEYNEQFF	TGTGCCAGCACCACCACGTCACTTGGCGAGTACAATGAGCAGTTCTTC
TRBV6-1	.	.	TRBJ2-5	CASSRDLQETQYF	TGTGCCAGCAGCAGGGACTTACAAGAGACCCAGTACTTC
TRBV28	.	TRBD2	TRBJ2-7	CASSLPLAGAGAYYEQYF	TGTGCCAGCAGTTTACCCCTAGCGGGAGCAGGGGCATACTACGAGCAGTACTTC
TRBV2	.	.	TRBJ2-1	CASSAGPVSPLGEQFF	TGTGCCAGCAGTGCCGGGCCAGTATCCCCCTTGGGTGAGCAGTTCTTC
TRBV11-2	few	.	TRBJ2-2	CASSLQGTGELFF	TGTGCCAGCAGCTTACAGGGAACGGGGGAGCTGTTTTTT
TRBV9	.	.	TRBJ2-4	CASSVGRTLAKNIQYF	TGTGCCAGCAGCGTAGGGCGGACCCTAGCCAAAAACATTCAGTACTTC
TRBV9	.	.	TRBJ1-3	CASSVSADSSGNTIYF	TGTGCCAGCAGCGTTAGCGCGGACAGCTCTGGAAACACCATATATTTT
TRBV6-1	.	.	TRBJ1-1	CASRELDNLNTEAFF	TGTGCCAGCAGGGAGTTGGACAACTTGAACACTGAAGCTTTCTTT
TRBV25-1	.	TRBD2	TRBJ2-7	CASNPRTSGSTGEQYF	TGTGCCAGCAATCCGAGGACTAGCGGGAGTACGGGCGAGCAGTACTTC
TRBV4-2	.	.	TRBJ1-1	CASSYGQTNTEAFF	TGTGCCAGCAGCTACGGACAAACGAACACTGAAGCTTTCTTT
TRBV29-1	.	.	TRBJ1-1	CSVVWMGTEAFF	TGCAGCGTTGTCTGGATGGGCACTGAAGCTTTCTTT
TRBV5-4	.	TRBD2	TRBJ2-1	CASSLELAASILSYNEQFF	TGTGCCAGCAGCTTGGAACTAGCGGCCTCCATCCTCTCCTACAATGAGCAGTTCTTC
TRBV5-8	.	TRBD1	TRBJ2-1	CASRPTGAELEEQFF	TGTGCCAGCAGACCGACAGGGGCTGAATTGGAGGAGCAGTTCTTC
TRBV2	.	.	TRBJ2-6	CASSARSGAGANVLTF	TGTGCCAGCAGCGCGAGGTCGGGGGCTGGGGCCAACGTCCTGACTTTC
TRBV30	.	.	TRBJ1-5	CAWSPGVGNQPQHF	TGTGCCTGGAGCCCAGGGGTAGGAAATCAGCCCCAGCATTTT